Listed here are 16 T cell receptor beta chains from one sample, sequenced in a study of T cell repertoires in cytomegalovirus infection (dated by TCRdb to the late 2010s). The instrument was an Illumina HiSeq 1500. TCRdb cleaned the public reads at Q25 with fastp, built clones with MiXCR and kept in-frame beta chains. Rows are unified per CDR3 protein, each entry keeping the most common DNA and genes. In all, the sample holds 150,000 to 200,000 distinct CDR3 sequences, and roughly 9.8% of those were seen once. The biggest ten clones account for about 4.6% of the sample. Sequenced material: PBMCs. These receptors were collected from a human donor in good health (CMV status not recorded). Some clones in this sample may be carry-over from other donors' samples.

This clonotype was found many times. The chain uses TRBV5-4 and TRBJ2-7; 9 bases line up with TRBD1. The CDR3 contains 14 residues. J lost 3 bases, V lost 4 bases, and 5 bases had no gene match. The germline V gene has CDR1 SGHNT and CDR2 YYREEE (reference sequence). The CDR3 DNA sequence: TGTGCCAGCAGCCGACAGGGGGGGAGCTACGAGCAGTACTTC. Translation: CASSRQGGSYEQYF.

This clonotype was seen many times. The chain carries TRBV7-2 and TRBJ2-1, with a possible D match to TRBD2 (5 bases). Germline V CDR1 and CDR2: SGHTA, FQGNSA. Deletions cut 4 bases from V and 8 bases from J, with 21 bases between. The CDR3 length is 16 residues. CDR3 nucleotide sequence: TGTGCCAGCAGCTCCCGCCGCAAGGGCGGGTTAGATGAGCAGTTCTTC. Protein: CASSSRRKGGLDEQFF.

This clonotype was seen ten or more times. The chain couples TRBV7-9 to TRBJ2-4; 7 bases line up with TRBD1. The CDR3 spans 19 residues. V was clipped by 3 bases and J by 1 base; unmatched bases: 15. Per germline, CDR1 SEHNR and CDR2 FQNEAQ (reference sequence). DNA of the CDR3: TGTGCCAGCAGCTTCGTCAGGGGGTCTTCCCCACTTGCCAAAAACATTCAGTACTTC. Its translation is CASSFVRGSSPLAKNIQYF.

Ten or more counts support this clonotype. The J gene is TRBJ2-5, the V gene TRBV7-6; D might be TRBD2 (5 bases). V lost 1 base, J lost 5 bases, and 8 bases lay in between. Germline V gives CDR1 SGHVS, CDR2 FNYEAQ. This CDR3 contains 13 residues. DNA for the CDR3: TGTGCCAGCAGCTTAGGGCGGGTGGAGACCCAGTACTTC. It specifies CASSLGRVETQYF. Full variable domain (remainder filled in from reference TRBV7-6 and TRBJ2-5): GAGVSQSPRYKVTKRGQDVALRCDPISGHVSLYWYRQALGQGPEFLTYFNYEAQQDKSGLPNDRFSAERPEGSISTLTIQRTEQRDSAMYRCASSLGRVETQYFGPGTRLLVL.

This clonotype was seen at least ten times. V and J are TRBV7-8 and TRBJ2-7; the match to TRBD1 covers 7 bases. Looked up from germline, CDR1 is SGHVS and CDR2 is FQNEAQ. The J segment lost 2 bases and the V segment lost 0 bases, leaving 1 base of the junction unmatched. The CDR3 runs 14 residues. DNA of the CDR3: TGTGCCAGCAGCTTAGCGGGACAGACCTACGAGCAGTACGTC. This translates into CASSLAGQTYEQYV.

In this sample, this clonotype turned up a few times. The chain joins TRBV27 to TRBJ1-2; the D is unclear. V lost 4 bases and J lost 4, with 13 bases in between. This CDR3 is built from 14 residues. Germline CDR1 reads MNHEY; CDR2 reads SMNVEV (reference sequence). The CDR3 coding sequence is TGTGCCAGCAGTTCCATCCGGGGTCTCTATGGCTACACCTTC. As protein: CASSSIRGLYGYTF.

The chain links TRBV28 to TRBJ2-7; TRBD2 aligns across 9 bases. CDR1 and CDR2 (germline): MDHEN, SYDVKM. J lost 6 bases, V lost 11 bases, and 26 bases had no gene match. This CDR3 is 18 amino acids long. The CDR3 protein is CAVRSGSGVVPGAAEQYF. CDR3 nucleotide sequence: TGTGCCGTCCGTAGCGGGAGTGGGGTTGTCCCTGGAGCAGCCGAGCAGTACTTC.

In this sample, this clonotype turned up many times. The chain recombines TRBV5-6 with TRBJ2-5; TRBD1 matches at 11 bases. Germline CDR1 is SGHDT and CDR2 is YYEEEE. The CDR3 has 15 residues. With V trimmed by 3 bases and J by 5 bases, 6 bases remained unmatched. CDR3 protein: CASSSGQGAGETQYF. CDR3 bases: TGTGCCAGCAGCTCTGGACAGGGGGCGGGGGAGACCCAGTACTTC.

This clonotype appeared a few times. J is TRBJ1-6 and V is TRBV14; 7 bases are shared with TRBD1. CDR3 length equals 14 residues. In germline, CDR1 is SGHDN, CDR2 FVKESK. V lost 3 bases and J lost 7; bases outside the gene matches: 3. The CDR3 here is CASSQTGRNSPLHF. As DNA, the CDR3 is TGTGCCAGCAGCCAGACAGGGAGAAATTCACCCCTCCACTTT. The whole variable domain, remainder taken from reference TRBV14 and TRBJ1-6, is EAGVTQFPSHSVIEKGQTVTLRCDPISGHDNLYWYRRVMGKEIKFLLHFVKESKQDESGMPNNRFLAERTGGTYSTLKVQPAELEDSGVYFCASSQTGRNSPLHFGNGTRLTVT.

This clonotype has more than one count but fewer than ten. The rearrangement links TRBV28 to TRBJ1-4, with D possibly being TRBD1 (5 bases). Trimming cost V 5 bases and J 10 bases, with 14 bases left between them. Germline V gene data show CDR1 as MDHEN and CDR2 as SYDVKM. The CDR3 spans 13 residues. The CDR3 DNA reads as TGTGCCAGCAGTGGCGGGACTTTTTTAAAACTGTTTTTT. Encoded protein: CASSGGTFLKLFF.

The chain employs TRBV2 and TRBJ2-1; TRBD2 aligns across 13 bases. After removal of 4 bases from V and 8 bases from J, the junction contained 8 bases not matched to a gene. CDR3 length: 16 amino acids. Germline CDR1 reads SNHLY; CDR2 reads FYNNEI. The CDR3 is CASSVRRLAGGDEQFF. CDR3 nucleotide sequence: TGTGCCAGCAGTGTCAGGCGACTAGCGGGAGGTGATGAGCAGTTCTTC.

Many counts were recorded for this clonotype. The V gene is TRBV7-2, the J gene TRBJ1-6; 9 nucleotides line up with TRBD1. Trimming took 6 bases from V and 7 from J; bases not matched to a gene: 4. Per the germline V gene, CDR1 is SGHTA and CDR2 is FQGNSA. The CDR3 contains 14 residues. CDR3 in DNA: TGTGCCAGCAGGGTGGACAGGGGAAATTCACCCCTCCACTTT. Its translation is CASRVDRGNSPLHF.

Ten or more counts support this clonotype. The chain employs TRBV12-3 or TRBV12-4 and TRBJ1-1; TRBD1 matches at 7 bases. Germline trimming cut 6 bases from V and 4 bases from J; bases unmatched to any gene: 17. The CDR3 consists of 17 residues. The DNA of the CDR3 is TGTGCCAGCAGCTCCTTGGAGGGGGCCTTGTCGGGCACTGAAGCTTTCTTT. Translating it yields CASSSLEGALSGTEAFF.

This chain joins TRBV18 and TRBJ2-1; 9 nucleotides match TRBD2. Per germline, CDR1 KGHSH and CDR2 LQKENI. The J segment lost 0 bases and the V segment lost 4 bases, leaving 4 bases of the junction unmatched. The CDR3 extends over 16 amino acids. CDR3 sequence (DNA): TGTGCCAGCTCACTGAGCGGGGGGAGCTCCTACAATGAGCAGTTCTTC. Protein: CASSLSGGSSYNEQFF.

This clonotype was counted at least ten times. The junction does not match germline at one end; this may be a read error. This chain links TRBV7-7 with TRBJ2-1; 8 bases fit TRBD2. The CDR3 loop spans 17 amino acids. CDR1 SSHAT and CDR2 FNYEAQ come from the germline V gene (reference sequence). The CDR3 coding sequence is TGTGCTAGCAGCCTGCGACTAGCGCCCAGCTCCTACAATGAGCAGTTCTTC. Protein sequence: CASSLRLAPSSYNEQFF.

This clonotype was detected ten times or more. V is TRBV7-2 and J is TRBJ2-7; no definite D call. CDR1 and CDR2 from the germline V gene are SGHTA and FQGNSA. This CDR3 is 14 amino acids long. Trimming took off 5 bases at V and 2 bases at J, with 13 bases between the two ends. The CDR3: CASSAWQQAYEQYF. For the CDR3, the DNA is TGTGCCAGCAGCGCCTGGCAGCAAGCCTACGAGCAGTACTTC.